This section outlines one TCR beta chain sequence together with its context. What it binds is unknown. The sample comes from a study of ipilimumab plus nivolumab after autologous stem cell transplantation. There are 17 residues in the CDR3. V was pared by 1 base and J by 1 base, with 17 bases between. Germline-derived CDR1 and CDR2 are SGHRS and YFSETQ. General study results and limits: TCR repertoire, Treg phenotype and gut microbiota reportedly support more study of this approach.

Checkpoint therapy with ipilimumab 1 mg/kg began 14 to 28 days after transplant. The table came from immunoSEQ multiplex PCR; TCRdb's copy has only in-frame clones and leaves some out. Counted here are over 15,000 clones, roughly three quarters occurring once; the ten biggest clones make up 35%. This clonotype was obtained from a male donor with diffuse large B-cell lymphoma. Source: PBMCs, taken in a trial of ipilimumab plus nivolumab as post-transplant consolidation. The chain has TRBV5-1 and TRBJ1-1; D remains ambiguous. CDR3 loop: CASSLFPPGSGNTEAFF. For the CDR3, the DNA is TGCGCCAGCAGCTTGTTCCCCCCCGGGAGCGGGAACACTGAAGCTTTCTTT.